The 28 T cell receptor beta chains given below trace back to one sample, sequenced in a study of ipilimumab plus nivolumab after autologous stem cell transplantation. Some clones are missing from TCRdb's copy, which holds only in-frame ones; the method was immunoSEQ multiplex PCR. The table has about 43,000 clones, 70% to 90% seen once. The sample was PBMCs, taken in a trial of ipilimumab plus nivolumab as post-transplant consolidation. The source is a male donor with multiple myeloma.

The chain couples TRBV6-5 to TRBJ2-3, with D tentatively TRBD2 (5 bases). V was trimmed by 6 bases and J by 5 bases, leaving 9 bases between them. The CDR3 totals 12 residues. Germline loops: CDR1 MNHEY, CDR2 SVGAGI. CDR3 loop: CASRSEGDTQYF. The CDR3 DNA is TGTGCCAGCAGGTCCGAGGGAGATACGCAGTATTTT.

CDR3 loop: CASRTQGSQYF. In DNA, the CDR3 is TGTGCCAGCAGAACTCAGGGTTCCCAGTACTTC. The V and J genes are TRBV28 and TRBJ2-4; D perhaps matches TRBD1 (5 bases). Germline assignment: CDR1 MDHEN and CDR2 SYDVKM. The CDR3 is 11 residues long. V was trimmed by 6 bases and J by 13 bases, leaving 13 bases between them.

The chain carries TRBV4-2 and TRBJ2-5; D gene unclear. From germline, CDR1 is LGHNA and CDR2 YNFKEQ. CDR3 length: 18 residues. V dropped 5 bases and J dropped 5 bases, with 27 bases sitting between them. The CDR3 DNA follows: TGTGCCAGCAGCGCGAGCCTGGGCCCTACCCTAACGAGGGAGACCCAGTACTTC. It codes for CASSASLGPTLTRETQYF.

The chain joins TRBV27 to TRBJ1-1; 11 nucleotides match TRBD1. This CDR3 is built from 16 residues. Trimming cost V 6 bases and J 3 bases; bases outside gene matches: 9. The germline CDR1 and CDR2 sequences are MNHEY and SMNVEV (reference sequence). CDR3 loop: CASSSGQGGGDTEAFF. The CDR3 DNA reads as TGTGCCAGCAGCTCGGGACAGGGGGGAGGGGACACTGAAGCTTTCTTT.

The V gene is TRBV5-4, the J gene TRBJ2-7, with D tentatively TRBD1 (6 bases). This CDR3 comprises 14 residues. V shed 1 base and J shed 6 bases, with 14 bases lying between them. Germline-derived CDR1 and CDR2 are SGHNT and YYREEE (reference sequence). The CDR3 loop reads CASSLQGFTAEQYF. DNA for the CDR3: TGTGCCAGCAGCTTGCAGGGGTTTACAGCCGAGCAGTACTTC.

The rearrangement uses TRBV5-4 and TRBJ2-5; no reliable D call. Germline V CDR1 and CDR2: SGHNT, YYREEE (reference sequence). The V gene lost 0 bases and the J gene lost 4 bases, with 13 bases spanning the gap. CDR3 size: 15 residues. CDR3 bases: TGTGCCAGCAGCTTGGAGACGCGAGTGCGAGAGACCCAGTACTTC. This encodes CASSLETRVRETQYF.

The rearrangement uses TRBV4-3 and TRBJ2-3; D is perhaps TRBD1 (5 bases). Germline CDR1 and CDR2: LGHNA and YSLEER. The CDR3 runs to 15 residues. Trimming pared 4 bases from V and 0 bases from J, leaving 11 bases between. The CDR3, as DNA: TGCGCCAGCAGCCGACGACAGTTAAGCACAGATACGCAGTATTTT. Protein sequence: CASSRRQLSTDTQYF.

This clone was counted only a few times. CDR3 sequence: CAWNGNSGNTIYF. The DNA for the CDR3 is TGTGCCTGGAACGGAAATTCTGGAAACACCATATATTTT. The chain recombines TRBV30 with TRBJ1-3; D is unclear. CDR3 length: 13 amino acids. V lost 4 bases and J lost 1, with 8 bases in between. Germline V gives CDR1 GTSNPN, CDR2 SVGIG (reference sequence).

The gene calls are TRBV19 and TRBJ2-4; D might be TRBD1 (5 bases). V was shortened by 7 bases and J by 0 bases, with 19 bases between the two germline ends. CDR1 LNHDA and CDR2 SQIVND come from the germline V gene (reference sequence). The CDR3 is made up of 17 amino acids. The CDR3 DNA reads TGTGCCAGTACCCAAACTGCGCGGACATCAGCCAAAAACATTCAGTACTTC. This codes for CASTQTARTSAKNIQYF. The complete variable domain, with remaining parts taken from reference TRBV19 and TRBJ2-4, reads DGGITQSPKYLFRKEGQNVTLSCEQNLNHDAMYWYRQDPGQGLRLIYYSQIVNDFQKGDIAEGYSVSREKKESFPLTVTSAQKNPTAFYLCASTQTARTSAKNIQYFGAGTRLSVL.

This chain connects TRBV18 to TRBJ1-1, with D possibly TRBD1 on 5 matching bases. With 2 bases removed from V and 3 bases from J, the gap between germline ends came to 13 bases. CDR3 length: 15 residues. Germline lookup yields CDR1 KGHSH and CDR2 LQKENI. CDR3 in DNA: TGTGCCAGCTCACCAAGGGAGGGAGGGGACACTGAAGCTTTCTTT. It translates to CASSPREGGDTEAFF.

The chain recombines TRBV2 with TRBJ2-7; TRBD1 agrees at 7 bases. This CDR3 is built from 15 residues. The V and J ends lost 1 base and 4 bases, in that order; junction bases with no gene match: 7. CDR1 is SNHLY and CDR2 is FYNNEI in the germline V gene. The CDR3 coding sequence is TGTGCCAGCAGTGAAGGGGACAGTTCTTTTTACGAGCAGTACTTC. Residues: CASSEGDSSFYEQYF.

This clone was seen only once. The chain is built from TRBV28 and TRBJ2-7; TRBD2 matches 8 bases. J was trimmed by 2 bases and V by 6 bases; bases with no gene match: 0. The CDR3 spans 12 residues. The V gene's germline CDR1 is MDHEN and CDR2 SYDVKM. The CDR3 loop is CASRRGAYEQYF. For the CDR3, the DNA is TGTGCCAGCAGGCGGGGGGCCTACGAGCAGTACTTC.

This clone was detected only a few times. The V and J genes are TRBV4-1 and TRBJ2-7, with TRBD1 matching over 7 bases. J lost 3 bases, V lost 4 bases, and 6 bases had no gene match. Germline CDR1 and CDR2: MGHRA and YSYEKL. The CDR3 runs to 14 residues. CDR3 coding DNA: TGCGCCAGCAGCCCCAGGGGGAGCATCTACGAGCAGTACTTC. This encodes CASSPRGSIYEQYF.

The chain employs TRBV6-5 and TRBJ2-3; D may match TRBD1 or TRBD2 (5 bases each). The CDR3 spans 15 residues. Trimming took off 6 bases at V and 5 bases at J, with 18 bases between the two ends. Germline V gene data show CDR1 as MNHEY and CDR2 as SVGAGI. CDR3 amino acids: CASSLQAGAGDTQYF. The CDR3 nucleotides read TGTGCCAGCAGCCTTCAGGCCGGGGCTGGAGATACGCAGTATTTT.

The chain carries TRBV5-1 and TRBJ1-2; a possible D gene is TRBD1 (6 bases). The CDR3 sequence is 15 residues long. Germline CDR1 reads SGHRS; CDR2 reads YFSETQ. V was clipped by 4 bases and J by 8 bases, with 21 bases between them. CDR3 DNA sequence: TGCGCCAGCAGCCACGTGGACAGCATGGGCTACGGCTACACCTTC. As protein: CASSHVDSMGYGYTF.

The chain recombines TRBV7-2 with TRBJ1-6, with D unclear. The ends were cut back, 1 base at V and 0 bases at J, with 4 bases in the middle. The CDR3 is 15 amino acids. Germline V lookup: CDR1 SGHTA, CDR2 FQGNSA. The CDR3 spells CASSLVSSYNSPLHF. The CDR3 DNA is TGTGCCAGCAGCTTAGTCAGCTCCTATAATTCACCCCTCCACTTT.

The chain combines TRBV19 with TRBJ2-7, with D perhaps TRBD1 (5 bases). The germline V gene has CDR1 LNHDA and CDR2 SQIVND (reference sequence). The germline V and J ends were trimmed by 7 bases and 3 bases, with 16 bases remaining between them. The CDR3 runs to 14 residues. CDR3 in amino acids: CASKDHAQGYEQYF. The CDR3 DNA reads TGTGCCAGTAAGGACCACGCTCAGGGCTACGAGCAGTACTTC.

The CDR3 nucleotides are TGTGCCAGCAGCCAGCAGGGGGCAGGTGAAGCTTTCTTT. Amino acid sequence: CASSQQGAGEAFF. The V and J genes are TRBV11-3 and TRBJ1-1; TRBD1 aligns across 8 bases. J was trimmed by 7 bases and V by 5 bases; bases with no gene match: 6. CDR3 length: 13 residues. Germline loops: CDR1 SGHNT, CDR2 YENEEA.

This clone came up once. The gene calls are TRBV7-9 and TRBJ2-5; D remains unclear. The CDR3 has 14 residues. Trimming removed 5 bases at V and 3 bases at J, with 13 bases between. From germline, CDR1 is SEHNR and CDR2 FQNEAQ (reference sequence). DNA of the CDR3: TGTGCCAGCAGCGCCCGAGTGGCGGAAGAGACCCAGTACTTC. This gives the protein CASSARVAEETQYF. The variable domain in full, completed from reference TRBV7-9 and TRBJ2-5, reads DTGVSQNPRHKITKRGQNVTFRCDPISEHNRLYWYRQTLGQGPEFLTYFQNEAQLEKSRLLSDRFSAERPKGSFSTLEIQRTEQGDSAMYLCASSARVAEETQYFGPGTRLLVL.

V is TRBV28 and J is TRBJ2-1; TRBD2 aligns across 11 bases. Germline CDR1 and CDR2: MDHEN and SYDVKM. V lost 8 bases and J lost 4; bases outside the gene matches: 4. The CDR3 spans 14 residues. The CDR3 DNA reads TGTGCCAGCTATCTAGCGGGAGGATACAATGAGCAGTTCTTC. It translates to CASYLAGGYNEQFF.

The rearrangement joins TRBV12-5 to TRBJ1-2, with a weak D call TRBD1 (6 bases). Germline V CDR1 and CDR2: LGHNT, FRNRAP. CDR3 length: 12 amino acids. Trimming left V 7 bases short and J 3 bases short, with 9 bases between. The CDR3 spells CASATGHYGYTF. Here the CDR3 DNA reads TGTGCTAGTGCAACAGGGCACTATGGCTACACCTTC.

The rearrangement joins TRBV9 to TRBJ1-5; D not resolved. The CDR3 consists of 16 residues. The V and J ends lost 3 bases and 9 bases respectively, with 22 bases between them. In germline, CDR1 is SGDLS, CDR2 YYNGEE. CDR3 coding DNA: TGTGCCAGCAGCGCCGGCCCCGGGCACGGCCCATGGCCCCAGCATTTT. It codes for CASSAGPGHGPWPQHF.

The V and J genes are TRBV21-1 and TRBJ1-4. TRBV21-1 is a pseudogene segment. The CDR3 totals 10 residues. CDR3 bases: TGTGCCAGCAAAGCTGAAAAACTGTTTTTT. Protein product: CASKAEKLFF.

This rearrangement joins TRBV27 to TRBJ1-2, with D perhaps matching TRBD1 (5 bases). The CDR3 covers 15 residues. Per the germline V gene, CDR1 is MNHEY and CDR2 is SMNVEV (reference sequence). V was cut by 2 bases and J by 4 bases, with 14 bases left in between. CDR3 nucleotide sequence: TGTGCCAGCAGTTTAAGTACGGGGCCCGGCTATGGCTACACCTTC. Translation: CASSLSTGPGYGYTF.

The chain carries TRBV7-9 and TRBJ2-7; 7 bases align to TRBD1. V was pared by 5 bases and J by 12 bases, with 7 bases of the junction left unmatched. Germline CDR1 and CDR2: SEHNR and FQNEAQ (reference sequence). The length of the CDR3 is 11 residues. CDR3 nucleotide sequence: TGTGCCAGCAGCACAACACAGGGGCTGTACTTC. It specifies CASSTTQGLYF.

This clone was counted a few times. CDR3 sequence reads: CASSRGTGEAKNIQYF. CDR3 sequence (DNA): TGTGCTAGTTCCCGAGGGACGGGCGAAGCCAAAAACATTCAGTACTTC. This chain links TRBV12-5 with TRBJ2-4, with D possibly being TRBD1 or TRBD2 (5 bases each). The germline V gene encodes CDR1 LGHNT and CDR2 FRNRAP. The CDR3 is 16 amino acids. Trimming took off 8 bases at V and 0 bases at J, with 17 bases between the two ends.

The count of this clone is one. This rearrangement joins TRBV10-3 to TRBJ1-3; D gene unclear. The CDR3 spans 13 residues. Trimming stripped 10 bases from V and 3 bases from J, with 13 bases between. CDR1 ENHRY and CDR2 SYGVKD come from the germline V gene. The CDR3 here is CATTLGSGNTIYF. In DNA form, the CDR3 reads TGTGCCACCACTCTGGGGAGTGGAAACACCATATATTTT.

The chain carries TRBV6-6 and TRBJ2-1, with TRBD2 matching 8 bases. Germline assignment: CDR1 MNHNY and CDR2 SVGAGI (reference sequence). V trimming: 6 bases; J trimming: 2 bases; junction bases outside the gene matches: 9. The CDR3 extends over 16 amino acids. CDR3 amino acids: CASRQAGVGPYNEQFF. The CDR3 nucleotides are TGTGCCAGCAGGCAAGCGGGAGTGGGCCCCTACAATGAGCAGTTCTTC.